The next 9 T cell receptor beta chains were all read from a single sample in a study of T cell changes during pregnancy in multiple sclerosis. Only in-frame clones appear in the TCRdb table, and some are missing; sequencing was by immunoSEQ multiplex PCR. The sample carries around 59,000 clones, about 89% recorded once. The input for sequencing was CD4+ T cells from peripheral blood mononuclear cells, taken in the first trimester of pregnancy. These receptors all come from a female donor with multiple sclerosis, enrolled in a pregnancy study.

V and J are TRBV7-3 and TRBJ2-4; D may be TRBD2 (6 bases). The germline CDR1 and CDR2 sequences are SGHTA and FQGTGA. CDR3 size: 17 residues. Trimming pared 2 bases from V and 4 bases from J, leaving 18 bases between. The CDR3 region has the DNA TGTGCCAGCAGCTTAGGTGGAGGGCAGGGCGGTAAAAACATTCAGTACTTC. Translating gives CASSLGGGQGGKNIQYF. The full variable domain, with the rest looked up from reference TRBV7-3 and TRBJ2-4, is GAGVSQTPSNKVTEKGKYVELRCDPISGHTALYWYRQSLGQGPEFLIYFQGTGAADDSGLPNDRFFAVRPEGSVSTLKIQRTERGDSAVYLCASSLGGGQGGKNIQYFGAGTRLSVL.

The genes are TRBV11-2 and TRBJ1-3; 9 nucleotides align to TRBD1. J lost 3 bases, V lost 5 bases, and 17 bases had no gene match. Germline CDR1 SGHAT, CDR2 FQNNGV. This CDR3 spans 19 amino acids. The chain's CDR3 is CASSPGQGALATFGNTIYF. Here the CDR3 DNA reads TGTGCCAGCAGCCCGGGACAGGGCGCGCTCGCAACCTTTGGAAACACCATATATTTT.

This clone has just a few counts. The chain employs TRBV5-5 and TRBJ1-1; tentative D call: TRBD1 (6 bases). The CDR3 runs to 14 residues. V lost 0 bases, J lost 4 bases, and 10 bases lay in between. CDR1 is SGHKS and CDR2 is YYEKEE in the germline V gene (reference sequence). CDR3 residues: CASSLVQGSTEAFF. DNA of the CDR3: TGTGCCAGCAGCTTGGTCCAGGGGAGCACTGAAGCTTTCTTT.

This CDR3 reads CASSLVATGRYNEQFF. In DNA form, the CDR3 reads TGCGCCAGCAGCTTGGTGGCGACAGGACGGTACAATGAGCAGTTCTTC. J is TRBJ2-1 and V is TRBV5-1; weak D call: TRBD1 (6 bases). This CDR3 has 16 amino acids. Per germline, CDR1 SGHRS and CDR2 YFSETQ. Deletions cut 0 bases from V and 4 bases from J, with 14 bases between.

V and J are TRBV4-3 and TRBJ2-2, with TRBD1 matching 10 bases. The V gene end was trimmed by 8 bases and the J gene end by 4 bases; junction bases not matched to a gene: 7. CDR3 length: 15 amino acids. Germline V gene data show CDR1 as LGHNA and CDR2 as YSLEER. The DNA for the CDR3 is TGCGCCAGCCGTCAGACAGGGGGCCGCACCGGGGAGCTGTTTTTT. It is translated as CASRQTGGRTGELFF.

This chain uses TRBV7-8 with TRBJ2-7, with D hard to call. From germline, CDR1 is SGHVS and CDR2 FQNEAQ. This CDR3 comprises 12 residues. The V and J ends lost 3 bases and 4 bases respectively, with 7 bases between them. Written as DNA, the CDR3 is TGTGCCAGCAGCTTGACTCGATACGAGCAGTACTTC. This encodes CASSLTRYEQYF.

V gene TRBV7-2 combines with J gene TRBJ2-2; maybe TRBD1 (6 bases). Trimming removed 7 bases at V and 5 bases at J, with 17 bases between. The germline V gene has CDR1 SGHTA and CDR2 FQGNSA. The CDR3 is made up of 15 amino acids. The CDR3 DNA reads TGTGCCAGCAAGTTGGGGCAGGGGAGAACCGGGGAGCTGTTTTTT. It encodes CASKLGQGRTGELFF.

As DNA, the CDR3 is TGTGCCAGCAGCGTTCAAAACATCGGCACAGATACGCAGTATTTT. It specifies CASSVQNIGTDTQYF. The genes are TRBV9 and TRBJ2-3; D gene unclear. Germline V CDR1 and CDR2: SGDLS, YYNGEE. V lost 2 bases to trimming and J lost 1 base, with 11 bases between them. The CDR3 extends over 15 amino acids.

V and J are TRBV21-1 and TRBJ2-5; the table's D call, TRBD1, has no DNA check behind it. TRBV21-1 has pseudogene status. CDR3 length equals 16 residues. The CDR3 spells CASSKSGRGLDETQYF. CDR3 in DNA: TGTGCCAGCAGCAAAAGCGGAAGGGGGCTCGATGAGACCCAGTACTTC.